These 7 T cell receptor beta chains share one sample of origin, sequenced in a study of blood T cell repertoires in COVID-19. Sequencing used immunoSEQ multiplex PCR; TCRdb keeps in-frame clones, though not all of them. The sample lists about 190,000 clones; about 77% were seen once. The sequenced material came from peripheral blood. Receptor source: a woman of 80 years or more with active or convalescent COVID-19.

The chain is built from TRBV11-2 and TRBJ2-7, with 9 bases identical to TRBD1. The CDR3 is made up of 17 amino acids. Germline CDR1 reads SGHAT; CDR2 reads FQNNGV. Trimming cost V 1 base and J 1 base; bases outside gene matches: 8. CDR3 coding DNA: TGTGCCAGCAGCTTAGGGATGACAGGGGGAATTTCCTACGAGCAGTACTTC. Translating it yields CASSLGMTGGISYEQYF.

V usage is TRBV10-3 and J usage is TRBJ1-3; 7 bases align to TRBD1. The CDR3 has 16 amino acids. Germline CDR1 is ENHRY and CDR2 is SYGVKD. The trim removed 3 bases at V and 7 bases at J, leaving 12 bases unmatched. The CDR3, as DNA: TGTGCCATCAGTGATCTATCCCGTGGGACAGCGAACACCATATATTTT. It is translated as CAISDLSRGTANTIYF.

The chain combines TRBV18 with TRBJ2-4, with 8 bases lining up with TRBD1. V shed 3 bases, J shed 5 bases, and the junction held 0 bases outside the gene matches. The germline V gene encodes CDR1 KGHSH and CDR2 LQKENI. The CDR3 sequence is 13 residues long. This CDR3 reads CASSPGQENIQYF. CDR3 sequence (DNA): TGTGCCAGCTCACCGGGACAGGAAAACATTCAGTACTTC.

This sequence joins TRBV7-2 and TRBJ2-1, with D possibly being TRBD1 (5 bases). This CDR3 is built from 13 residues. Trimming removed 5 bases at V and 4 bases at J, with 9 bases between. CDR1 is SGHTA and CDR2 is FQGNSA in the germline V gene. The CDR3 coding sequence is TGTGCCAGCAGCCGACAGAGTTACAATGAGCAGTTCTTC. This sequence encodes CASSRQSYNEQFF.

The CDR3 nucleotides read TGTGCCAGCAGCCCGGGACAGGGCAATTCACCCCTCCACTTT. Translating it yields CASSPGQGNSPLHF. This chain joins TRBV4-2 and TRBJ1-6; 9 positions agree with TRBD1. Germline V gene data show CDR1 as LGHNA and CDR2 as YNFKEQ. With V trimmed by 4 bases and J by 7 bases, 2 bases remained unmatched. The CDR3 consists of 14 residues.

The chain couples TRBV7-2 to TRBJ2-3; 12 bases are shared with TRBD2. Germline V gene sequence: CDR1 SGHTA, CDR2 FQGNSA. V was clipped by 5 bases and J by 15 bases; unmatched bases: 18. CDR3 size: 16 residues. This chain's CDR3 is CASSPTTGLAGVPPYF. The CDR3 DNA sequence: TGTGCCAGCAGCCCGACTACGGGACTAGCGGGCGTACCCCCATATTTT.

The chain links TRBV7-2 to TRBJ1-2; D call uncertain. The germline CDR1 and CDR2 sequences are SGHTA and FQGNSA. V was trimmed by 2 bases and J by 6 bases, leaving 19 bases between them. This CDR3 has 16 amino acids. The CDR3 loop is CASSLKEGSLYDGYTF. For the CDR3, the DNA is TGTGCCAGCAGCTTAAAAGAGGGCAGCCTTTATGATGGCTACACCTTC.